Each of the 25 T cell receptor beta chains below was sequenced from the same sample in a study of cytomegalovirus exposure and HLA in healthy donors. Produced via immunoSEQ multiplex PCR; TCRdb's table is partial and in-frame only. The table shows tens of thousands of clones, with over 95% occurring only once. The sample consisted of PBMCs. These receptors originate from a young man in good health and CMV-seronegative.

The V call is TRBV6-5, the J call TRBJ2-5, with 8 positions matching TRBD2. The CDR3 covers 13 residues. Trimming at V came to 7 bases and at J to 5 bases, leaving 6 bases not matched to a gene. The germline CDR1 and CDR2 sequences are MNHEY and SVGAGI. The CDR3 spells CASTQPGGETQYF. In nucleotides, the CDR3 is TGTGCCAGCACTCAACCGGGGGGGGAGACCCAGTACTTC.

In DNA, the CDR3 is TGTGCCAGCAGTTTTTCCCGGTGGTATGGCTACACCTTC. Amino acids: CASSFSRWYGYTF. The rearrangement uses TRBV27 and TRBJ1-2, with D unclear. The CDR3 is made up of 13 amino acids. Germline V gene data show CDR1 as MNHEY and CDR2 as SMNVEV (reference sequence). Trimming took off 3 bases at V and 5 bases at J, with 10 bases between the two ends.

The gene calls are TRBV27 and TRBJ1-5; the D is unclear. This CDR3 spans 14 amino acids. Trimming left V 8 bases short and J 3 bases short, with 14 bases between. Germline CDR1 is MNHEY and CDR2 is SMNVEV (reference sequence). CDR3 sequence (DNA): TGTGCCAGCCGCCGTTCGGGGAACAATCAGCCCCAGCATTTT. Its protein product is CASRRSGNNQPQHF.

V is TRBV5-5 and J is TRBJ2-7, with 8 bases matching TRBD1. Germline lookup yields CDR1 SGHKS and CDR2 YYEKEE (reference sequence). The CDR3 has 14 residues. Trimming took 4 bases from V and 7 from J; bases not matched to a gene: 10. CDR3 nucleotide sequence: TGTGCCAGCAGCAGTGAGACAGGGGTTGGTGAGCAGTACTTC. Translation gives CASSSETGVGEQYF.

J is TRBJ2-1 and V is TRBV5-4; D may be TRBD2 (6 bases). The CDR3 loop spans 14 amino acids. V lost 4 bases and J lost 7, with 15 bases in between. CDR1 and CDR2 (germline): SGHNT, YYREEE (reference sequence). The DNA for the CDR3 is TGTGCCAGCAGCCCTGCCCCAGGAGGGAATGAGCAGTTCTTC. This translates into CASSPAPGGNEQFF.

The CDR3: CASRKAGGSNTGELFF. Written as DNA, the CDR3 is TGCGCCAGCCGAAAAGCGGGAGGGTCCAACACCGGGGAGCTGTTTTTT. V and J are TRBV4-1 and TRBJ2-2; 10 positions agree with TRBD2. The CDR3 is 16 amino acids. Trimming removed 8 bases from V and 2 bases from J; junction bases left unmatched: 8. Germline lookup yields CDR1 MGHRA and CDR2 YSYEKL.

The genes are TRBV4-1 and TRBJ1-2; 11 bases fit TRBD1. This CDR3 is built from 16 residues. V was pared by 1 base and J by 5 bases, with 6 bases of the junction left unmatched. Looked up from germline, CDR1 is MGHRA and CDR2 is YSYEKL. This CDR3 reads CASSQGGDRGIYGYTF. The CDR3 DNA reads TGCGCCAGCAGCCAAGGGGGGGACAGGGGGATTTATGGCTACACCTTC.

This rearrangement joins TRBV10-2 to TRBJ2-7; a possible D gene is TRBD2 (5 bases). Germline V gives CDR1 WSHSY, CDR2 SAAADI. V lost 0 bases and J 2 bases, leaving 8 bases between the germline ends. The CDR3 runs 14 residues. In DNA form, the CDR3 reads TGCGCCAGCAGTGAGTCGAGGGCAACCTACGAGCAGTACTTC. Its protein product is CASSESRATYEQYF.

The rearrangement joins TRBV25-1 to TRBJ2-1; the D gene is possibly TRBD1 (5 bases). This CDR3 region has 14 residues. Trimming removed 3 bases at V and 8 bases at J, with 14 bases between. Germline CDR1 and CDR2: MGHDK and SYGVNS. The CDR3 loop is CASSDLAGLHEQFF. DNA of the CDR3: TGTGCCAGCAGTGATTTGGCAGGGCTGCATGAGCAGTTCTTC.

The chain joins TRBV7-8 to TRBJ1-4; unclear D gene. Germline values: CDR1 SGHVS, CDR2 FQNEAQ. The V end was cut by 5 bases, the J end by 5 bases, with 21 bases between. The CDR3 sequence is 17 residues long. The CDR3 DNA sequence: TGTGCCAGCAGCCCCAGAGCGAGGCAGAGAGGCAATGAAAAACTGTTTTTT. It translates to CASSPRARQRGNEKLFF.

This sequence joins TRBV11-3 and TRBJ2-7; TRBD1 matches at 9 bases. CDR1 is SGHNT, CDR2 YENEEA, per germline. The J segment lost 1 base and the V segment lost 5 bases, leaving 12 bases of the junction unmatched. The CDR3 totals 17 residues. This CDR3 is CASSPHPDRGFSYEQYF. The CDR3 nucleotides read TGTGCCAGCAGCCCCCACCCCGACAGGGGGTTTTCCTACGAGCAGTACTTC.

The V call is TRBV5-1, the J call TRBJ2-5; D remains unclear. Germline values: CDR1 SGHRS, CDR2 YFSETQ. The CDR3 consists of 15 residues. The V gene lost 4 bases and the J gene lost 4 bases, with 17 bases spanning the gap. The CDR3 is CASSPTTLLGETQYF. The CDR3 DNA follows: TGCGCCAGCAGCCCCACGACTCTCCTTGGAGAGACCCAGTACTTC.

The gene calls are TRBV14 and TRBJ2-7; D may be TRBD1 (5 bases). Germline loops: CDR1 SGHDN, CDR2 FVKESK. The CDR3 is 15 amino acids. Trimming shortened V by 0 bases and J by 2 bases, and 11 bases separated the two germline ends. The CDR3 here is CASSQEGATTYEQYF. Here the CDR3 DNA reads TGTGCCAGCAGCCAAGAAGGGGCCACTACCTACGAGCAGTACTTC.

CDR3 residues: CASSQDTGAGNQPQHF. CDR3 sequence (DNA): TGCGCCAGCAGCCAAGATACCGGAGCGGGCAATCAGCCCCAGCATTTT. This chain connects TRBV4-1 to TRBJ1-5; D gene uncertain. The V and J ends lost 0 bases and 2 bases respectively, with 11 bases between them. This CDR3 region has 16 residues. Germline CDR1 and CDR2: MGHRA and YSYEKL.

The chain uses TRBV29-1 and TRBJ2-1; TRBD2 matches at 7 bases. The CDR3 contains 15 residues. Germline V gene sequence: CDR1 SQVTM, CDR2 ANQGSEA. V was pared by 5 bases and J by 10 bases, with 17 bases of the junction left unmatched. CDR3 in amino acids: CSVPTVSLKGGEQFF. CDR3 in DNA: TGCAGCGTTCCCACCGTTTCGCTCAAGGGAGGGGAGCAGTTCTTC.

This chain uses TRBV28 with TRBJ1-5; D remains ambiguous. The CDR3 is 17 residues long. Germline V CDR1 and CDR2: MDHEN, SYDVKM. Between the trimmed V and J ends, which lost 7 bases and 0 bases, there was a span of 19 bases. CDR3 in amino acids: CASIGRKISYSNQPQHF. The CDR3 DNA sequence: TGTGCCAGCATAGGCAGGAAAATAAGTTATAGCAATCAGCCCCAGCATTTT. The whole variable domain, remainder taken from reference TRBV28 and TRBJ1-5, is DVKVTQSSRYLVKRTGEKVFLECVQDMDHENMFWYRQDPGLGLRLIYFSYDVKMKEKGDIPEGYSVSREKKERFSLILESASTNQTSMYLCASIGRKISYSNQPQHFGDGTRLSIL.

Notes on this clone: Other nucleotide sequences from this sample produce the same CDR3. The chain employs TRBV6-4 and TRBJ2-2; perhaps TRBD1 as D (6 bases). V was clipped by 2 bases and J by 5 bases, with 6 bases between them. Germline V gene lookup returns CDR1 MRHNA and CDR2 SNTAGT. This CDR3 region has 13 residues. The CDR3: CASSDRGTGELFF. The CDR3 coding sequence is TGTGCCAGCAGTGACAGGGGGACCGGGGAGCTGTTTTTT.

The chain joins TRBV6-5 to TRBJ2-7, with D possibly being TRBD1 (5 bases). Trimming left V 4 bases short and J 4 bases short, with 14 bases between. The CDR3 consists of 14 residues. Germline CDR1 is MNHEY and CDR2 is SVGAGI. The CDR3 protein is CASSFGAKFYEQYF. The CDR3 bases are TGTGCCAGCAGTTTTGGGGCCAAATTTTACGAGCAGTACTTC.

The chain joins TRBV2 to TRBJ2-4, with a weak D call TRBD2 (5 bases). V was clipped by 8 bases and J by 0 bases, with 5 bases between them. Germline V gives CDR1 SNHLY, CDR2 FYNNEI. CDR3 length: 12 residues. For the CDR3, the DNA is TGTGCCAGCGGACTAGCCAAAAACATTCAGTACTTC. As protein: CASGLAKNIQYF.

The chain joins TRBV19 to TRBJ1-1, with no clear D. Germline CDR1 reads LNHDA; CDR2 reads SQIVND (reference sequence). The CDR3 has 15 amino acids. Trimming took 0 bases from V and 9 from J, leaving 17 bases between them. This CDR3 is CASSIERGRSDKAFF. The CDR3, as DNA: TGTGCCAGTAGTATAGAACGGGGTCGGTCAGATAAAGCTTTCTTT.

V usage is TRBV2 and J usage is TRBJ1-5, with D possibly matching TRBD1 (5 bases). The V and J ends lost 10 bases and 4 bases respectively, with 17 bases between them. This CDR3 region has 14 residues. Germline CDR1 is SNHLY and CDR2 is FYNNEI. Here the CDR3 reads CATSLGRFNQPQHF. CDR3 bases: TGTGCCACCTCCCTGGGGCGGTTTAATCAGCCCCAGCATTTT.

V usage is TRBV18 and J usage is TRBJ1-2; 12 bases match TRBD1. The germline CDR1 and CDR2 sequences are KGHSH and LQKENI. This CDR3 has 14 residues. V lost 3 bases and J lost 4; bases outside the gene matches: 0. The CDR3 nucleotides read TGTGCCAGCTCACCGGGACAGGGGGCCTATGGCTACACCTTC. Translating gives CASSPGQGAYGYTF. Based on the CDR3 plus reference TRBV18 and TRBJ1-2, the full variable domain is NAGVMQNPRHLVRRRGQEARLRCSPMKGHSHVYWYRQLPEEGLKFMVYLQKENIIDESGMPKERFSAEFPKEGPSILRIQQVVRGDSAAYFCASSPGQGAYGYTFGSGTRLTVV.

J is TRBJ2-1 and V is TRBV4-2; the D gene is possibly TRBD2 (6 bases). V was pared by 1 base and J by 5 bases, with 12 bases between. CDR1 LGHNA and CDR2 YNFKEQ come from the germline V gene. The CDR3 is 15 amino acids. The CDR3 nucleotides read TGTGCCAGCAGCCAAGGGGGACTTTTCAACAATGAGCAGTTCTTC. As protein: CASSQGGLFNNEQFF.

The CDR3 loop is CASSHQLTATNEKLFF. The CDR3 DNA reads as TGCGCCAGCAGCCACCAGTTGACAGCAACTAATGAAAAACTGTTTTTT. The V gene is TRBV4-1, the J gene TRBJ1-4; possibly TRBD1 for D (5 bases). CDR1 is MGHRA and CDR2 is YSYEKL in the germline V gene. The CDR3 length is 16 residues. V lost 3 bases and J lost 0, with 11 bases in between.

The chain couples TRBV6-6 to TRBJ1-4, with 10 bases fitting TRBD1. V trimming: 5 bases; J trimming: 10 bases; junction bases outside the gene matches: 4. The length of the CDR3 is 13 residues. In germline, CDR1 is MNHNY, CDR2 SVGAGI (reference sequence). The CDR3 DNA reads as TGTGCCAGCAGTCAACGACAGGGGGCAAAACTGTTTTTT. As protein: CASSQRQGAKLFF.